This is a list of T cell receptor beta chains from one sample in a study of T cell changes during pregnancy in multiple sclerosis. Clones were sequenced by immunoSEQ multiplex PCR, and TCRdb holds only the in-frame ones, with some missing. The sample lists 110,000 or so clones, 80% to 95% occurring once. The sample here was peripheral blood, taken before pregnancy. These receptors were collected from a female donor with multiple sclerosis, enrolled in a pregnancy study. The CDR3 runs from the conserved cysteine through the conserved F or W. The order of the fields is D gene, J gene, V gene, clone size, CDR3 DNA, CDR3 protein. A D gene is named only where the DNA matches it firmly. Clone size appears in some rows only: once, few, many, or a class for an expanded clone.

D: TRBD1; J: TRBJ1-2; V: TRBV9; size: once; DNA: TGTGCCAGCAGCCCACGGACAGGATATGGCTACACCTTC; CDR3: CASSPRTGYGYTF
D: TRBD1; J: TRBJ2-3; V: TRBV15; size: once; DNA: TGTGCCACCAGCAGAGGTGGGACAGTCACAGATACGCAGTATTTT; CDR3: CATSRGGTVTDTQYF
D: -; J: TRBJ2-2; V: TRBV19; size: -; DNA: TGTGCCAGTAGTATATCAACATCCGGGGAGCTGTTTTTT; CDR3: CASSISTSGELFF
D: TRBD2; J: TRBJ2-7; V: TRBV9; size: -; DNA: TGTGCCAGCAGTCCTACTAGCGGGAGGGAATCCGAGCAGTACTTC; CDR3: CASSPTSGRESEQYF
D: -; J: TRBJ1-3; V: TRBV28; size: -; DNA: TGTGCCAGCAGTCAGGGCCTTCTGGAGGGAAACACCATATATTTT; CDR3: CASSQGLLEGNTIYF
D: -; J: TRBJ1-5; V: TRBV2; size: -; DNA: TGTGCCAGCAGCTCGACGGGGGGCGAACAGCCCCAGCATTTT; CDR3: CASSSTGGEQPQHF
D: TRBD2; J: TRBJ2-5; V: TRBV5-1; size: -; DNA: TGCGCCAGCAGCTTGGGACTAGCGGGAGAGACCCAGTACTTC; CDR3: CASSLGLAGETQYF
D: -; J: TRBJ1-3; V: TRBV14; size: -; DNA: TGTGCCAGCAGCCAGTCGGTGGCGGAAAACACCATATATTTT; CDR3: CASSQSVAENTIYF
D: -; J: TRBJ2-3; V: TRBV28; size: -; DNA: TGTGCCAGCAGGGCATGGGGGGGCACGCAGTATTTT; CDR3: CASRAWGGTQYF
D: TRBD1; J: TRBJ1-6; V: TRBV7-6; size: -; DNA: TGTGCCAGCAGCCTTACCCCCGGGACAGGGGGCTTAAGGGGGAATAATTCACCCCTCCACTTT; CDR3: CASSLTPGTGGLRGNNSPLHF
D: -; J: TRBJ1-2; V: TRBV5-1; size: -; DNA: TGCGCCAGCAGCTTGGGCGGAAACTATGGCTACACCTTC; CDR3: CASSLGGNYGYTF
D: -; J: TRBJ1-6; V: TRBV5-4; size: -; DNA: TGTGCCAGCAGCTTGGCCGGGGAATCACCCCTCCACTTT; CDR3: CASSLAGESPLHF
D: -; J: TRBJ1-5; V: TRBV6-5; size: -; DNA: TGTGCCAGCAGTTACAACAGGGATCAGCCCCAGCATTTT; CDR3: CASSYNRDQPQHF
D: TRBD1; J: TRBJ1-2; V: TRBV5-4; size: -; DNA: TGTGCCAGCAGCTTGGAGACAGGGGACTCCTATGGCTACACCTTC; CDR3: CASSLETGDSYGYTF
D: -; J: TRBJ2-1; V: TRBV6-5; size: -; DNA: TGTGCCAGCAGTTACTCAGGACTATCAGCCGGTGAGCAGTTCTTC; CDR3: CASSYSGLSAGEQFF
D: -; J: TRBJ1-5; V: TRBV2; size: once; DNA: TGTGCCAGCAGTCCCCAAGGGGGGGGGAATCAGCCCCAGCATTTT; CDR3: CASSPQGGGNQPQHF
D: TRBD2; J: TRBJ2-3; V: TRBV5-1; size: -; DNA: TGCGCCAGCGGACGGGGACTAGCGGGCACAGATACGCAGTATTTT; CDR3: CASGRGLAGTDTQYF
D: -; J: TRBJ2-7; V: TRBV7-2; size: few; DNA: TGTGCCAGCAGCTTCTCAGGGGACGAGCAGTACTTC; CDR3: CASSFSGDEQYF
D: -; J: TRBJ2-1; V: TRBV5-1; size: -; DNA: TGCGCCAGCAGCCCCAGTGGGGGGGGCGGGGACAATGAGCAGTTCTTC; CDR3: CASSPSGGGGDNEQFF
D: TRBD2; J: TRBJ2-1; V: TRBV19; size: once; DNA: TGTGCCAGTAGTACCGGACTAGCGGGAAACAATGAGCAGTTCTTC; CDR3: CASSTGLAGNNEQFF
D: -; J: TRBJ1-4; V: TRBV5-1; size: once; DNA: TGCGCCAGCAGCACGGACAGCACAACTAATGAAAAACTGTTTTTT; CDR3: CASSTDSTTNEKLFF
D: -; J: TRBJ2-7; V: TRBV19; size: -; DNA: TGTGCCACATCGACAGATTCATCCTACGAGCAGTACTTC; CDR3: CATSTDSSYEQYF
D: TRBD1; J: TRBJ2-5; V: TRBV5-4; size: -; DNA: TGTGCCAGCAGCTTGGCAGGGGGAGAGACCCAGTACTTC; CDR3: CASSLAGGETQYF
D: TRBD2; J: TRBJ2-1; V: TRBV6-1; size: -; DNA: TGTGCCAGCACGACTAGCGGGGGTTACAATGAGCAGTTCTTC; CDR3: CASTTSGGYNEQFF
D: -; J: TRBJ1-6; V: TRBV28; size: -; DNA: TGTGCCAGCAGTTTTGGGACAACGCCTAATTCACCCCTCCACTTT; CDR3: CASSFGTTPNSPLHF
D: TRBD1; J: TRBJ2-2; V: TRBV5-4; size: -; DNA: TGTGCCAGCAGCTCGGGACAGGACAGGACGAACACCGGGGAGCTGTTTTTT; CDR3: CASSSGQDRTNTGELFF
D: -; J: TRBJ2-2; V: TRBV5-1; size: once; DNA: TGCGCCAGCAGCCCCCAAGAGGGATTCACCGGGGAGCTGTTTTTT; CDR3: CASSPQEGFTGELFF
D: -; J: TRBJ2-2; V: TRBV7-9; size: -; DNA: TGTGCCAGCAGCTTAGTGGGAACAGGGACCGGGGAGCTGTTTTTT; CDR3: CASSLVGTGTGELFF
D: -; J: TRBJ1-1; V: TRBV28; size: -; DNA: TGTGCCAGCAGTTTACGGGTAATGAACACTGAAGCTTTCTTT; CDR3: CASSLRVMNTEAFF
D: -; J: TRBJ2-1; V: TRBV29-1; size: -; DNA: TGCAGCTCCTCTTTTTTGAGCCCTGGCTACAATGAGCAGTTCTTC; CDR3: CSSSFLSPGYNEQFF
D: TRBD1; J: TRBJ1-2; V: TRBV18; size: many; DNA: TGTGCCAGCTCAACATTCAGGGGGAATGTCTATGGCTACACCTTC; CDR3: CASSTFRGNVYGYTF
D: -; J: TRBJ1-1; V: TRBV28; size: once; DNA: TGTGCCAGCACCAACACATTCCAGGGTAACACTGAAGCTTTCTTT; CDR3: CASTNTFQGNTEAFF
D: -; J: TRBJ2-3; V: TRBV4-1; size: -; DNA: TGCGCCAGCAGCCAAGTAAGGGGGAGTGGGATTTTTGATACGCAGTATTTT; CDR3: CASSQVRGSGIFDTQYF
D: -; J: TRBJ1-1; V: TRBV2; size: -; DNA: TGTGCCACCAAACAGGGCCCGCCGAATACTGAAGCTTTCTTT; CDR3: CATKQGPPNTEAFF
D: TRBD1; J: TRBJ1-1; V: TRBV2; size: -; DNA: TGTGCCAGCAGTGGCGGGACAGGGAGAAGAGGGAACACTGAAGCTTTCTTT; CDR3: CASSGGTGRRGNTEAFF
D: -; J: TRBJ2-7; V: TRBV5-4; size: -; DNA: TGTGCCAGCAGCTTGATTCCGGGTGGCTCCTACGAGCAGTACTTC; CDR3: CASSLIPGGSYEQYF
D: TRBD2; J: TRBJ2-5; V: TRBV6-1; size: -; DNA: TGTGCCAGCGGGACTAGCGGGAGTGAAGAGACCCAGTACTTC; CDR3: CASGTSGSEETQYF
D: TRBD1; J: TRBJ1-2; V: TRBV5-4; size: -; DNA: TGTGCCAGCAGCTCGAACAGGGGGCCCTCCGGCTACACCTTC; CDR3: CASSSNRGPSGYTF
D: TRBD2; J: TRBJ2-7; V: TRBV10-2; size: -; DNA: TGCGCCAGCAAGAGCGGGAGTCTTAAGACCGAGCAGTACTTC; CDR3: CASKSGSLKTEQYF
D: TRBD2; J: TRBJ2-2; V: TRBV2; size: -; DNA: TGTGCCACCAGCCAGCGGGGGCACACCGGGGAGCTGTTTTTT; CDR3: CATSQRGHTGELFF
D: -; J: TRBJ1-1; V: TRBV6-1; size: few; DNA: TGTGCCAGCAGGAGGACAGTGAACACTGAAGCTTTCTTT; CDR3: CASRRTVNTEAFF
D: TRBD1; J: TRBJ2-5; V: TRBV18; size: -; DNA: TGTGCCAGCTCACCTGCCCCACCCAGGACAGGGGGCGCCCAGACCCAGTACTTC; CDR3: CASSPAPPRTGGAQTQYF
D: -; J: TRBJ1-1; V: TRBV19; size: -; DNA: TGTGCCAGTATCGTGAACACTGAAGCTTTCTTT; CDR3: CASIVNTEAFF
D: -; J: TRBJ2-2; V: TRBV5-1; size: -; DNA: TGCGCCAGCAGCCTCAACACCGGGGAGCTGTTTTTT; CDR3: CASSLNTGELFF
D: -; J: TRBJ2-5; V: TRBV5-6; size: -; DNA: TGTGCCAGCAGCGCCCGTGCGGGGGAGACCCAGTACTTC; CDR3: CASSARAGETQYF
D: -; J: TRBJ2-7; V: TRBV6-6; size: -; DNA: TGTGCCAGCAGTTACGGCAAAAACTACGAGCAGTACTTC; CDR3: CASSYGKNYEQYF
D: -; J: TRBJ2-7; V: TRBV5-6; size: -; DNA: TGTGCCAGCAGCTTGGGACAGCAGCTCTTTACCTACGAGCAGTACTTC; CDR3: CASSLGQQLFTYEQYF
D: TRBD1; J: TRBJ2-7; V: TRBV6-5; size: -; DNA: TGTGCCAGCAGTAAACAGGGGGCTCTGTTCGAGCAGTACTTC; CDR3: CASSKQGALFEQYF
D: -; J: TRBJ2-3; V: TRBV6-5; size: -; DNA: TGTGCCAGCAGTTACCTCCCCGGTTCTGCGCAGTATTTT; CDR3: CASSYLPGSAQYF
D: -; J: TRBJ1-2; V: TRBV28; size: -; DNA: TGTGCCAGCAGGGCGGGGTTGGTCGGCCACACCTTC; CDR3: CASRAGLVGHTF
D: -; J: TRBJ2-5; V: TRBV15; size: -; DNA: TGTGCCACCAGCAGGAGTGAGACCCAGTACTTC; CDR3: CATSRSETQYF
D: TRBD2; J: TRBJ2-3; V: TRBV6-4; size: -; DNA: TGTGCCAGCAGCAACCGGACTAGCGGGCGAACTAGCACAGATACGCAGTATTTT; CDR3: CASSNRTSGRTSTDTQYF
D: -; J: TRBJ1-5; V: TRBV2; size: -; DNA: TGTGCCAGCCGGTTGATTCAGCCCCAGCATTTT; CDR3: CASRLIQPQHF
D: TRBD1; J: TRBJ2-5; V: TRBV19; size: -; DNA: TGTGCCAGTAGTGCGACAGGGTTGCGAGAGACCCAGTACTTC; CDR3: CASSATGLRETQYF
D: -; J: TRBJ1-2; V: TRBV7-8; size: -; DNA: TGTGCCAGCAGCTTAGTGCAGGGCCCCTCGGAGGGCTACACCTTC; CDR3: CASSLVQGPSEGYTF
D: -; J: TRBJ2-7; V: TRBV19; size: -; DNA: TGTGCCAGTAGTAACGGACCGGGGATCGAGCAGTACTTC; CDR3: CASSNGPGIEQYF
D: TRBD1; J: TRBJ1-1; V: TRBV5-1; size: -; DNA: TGCGCCAGCAGCTCCGGGACAGGGGACGGTTTCTTT; CDR3: CASSSGTGDGFF
D: -; J: TRBJ1-1; V: TRBV10-3; size: once; DNA: TGTGCCATCAAAAGCGGGGGGCGCGGGGACACTGAAGCTTTCTTT; CDR3: CAIKSGGRGDTEAFF
D: -; J: TRBJ1-1; V: TRBV29-1; size: -; DNA: TGCAGCGGCCTGCCCGGGACTGAGGGTGAAGCTTTCTTT; CDR3: CSGLPGTEGEAFF
D: -; J: TRBJ2-3; V: TRBV30; size: -; DNA: TGTGCCTGGAGATGGGGGCGGCCCGATACGCAGTATTTT; CDR3: CAWRWGRPDTQYF